The 16 T cell receptor beta chains given below trace back to one sample, sequenced in a study of blood T cells in healthy people across ages. Primers used in a second PCR of about 7 to 12 cycles were a sample-barcoded 5' primer and a J-beta primer mix. Using its own MiXCR run on the 5' RACE reads, TCRdb lists one record per CDR3 protein. Of 600,000 or so distinct CDR3 sequences listed, about 28% are singletons. Sequenced input: blood. The source is a woman aged 80 or over in good health.

About this clonotype itself: A much more abundant neighbour one base away suggests this may be a read error. The chain's CDR3 is CASSQDIRGHSFYGYTF. The CDR3 coding sequence is TGCGCCAGCAGCCAAGATATCAGGGGCCACTCCTTCTATGGCTACACCTTC. The chain combines TRBV4-3 with TRBJ1-2, with D tentatively TRBD1 (6 bases). The CDR3 is 17 residues long. From germline, CDR1 is LGHNA and CDR2 YSLEER. Trimming stripped 0 bases from V and 4 bases from J, with 18 bases between.

The sample holds a few counts of this clonotype. It may be a read error: a sequence one base away is much more abundant. This sequence joins TRBV20-1 and TRBJ1-2; D gene ambiguous. This CDR3 comprises 14 residues. Trimming pared 0 bases from V and 5 bases from J, leaving 13 bases between. Per the germline V gene, CDR1 is DFQATT and CDR2 is SNEGSKA (reference sequence). CDR3 sequence (DNA): TGCAGTGCTAGAGAGCGAAGATCCGCTTATGGCTACACCTTC. Translation: CSARERRSAYGYTF.

This clonotype appeared many times. The V call is TRBV29-1, the J call TRBJ1-2, with D tentatively TRBD1 (5 bases). Trimming removed 0 bases at V and 0 bases at J, with 11 bases between. The CDR3 loop spans 15 amino acids. Germline V gene sequence: CDR1 SQVTM, CDR2 ANQGSEA. The CDR3 sequence is CSVEDQDTPNYGYTF. In nucleotides, the CDR3 is TGCAGCGTTGAAGATCAGGACACCCCTAACTATGGCTACACCTTC. Complete variable domain (other parts from reference TRBV29-1 and TRBJ1-2): SAVISQKPSRDICQRGTSLTIQCQVDSQVTMMFWYRQQPGQSLTLIATANQGSEATYESGFVIDKFPISRPNLTFSTLTVSNMSPEDSSIYLCSVEDQDTPNYGYTFGSGTRLTVV.

The gene calls are TRBV7-2 and TRBJ2-7, with 10 bases aligning to TRBD2. The V segment lost 5 bases and the J segment 1 base; nucleotides outside the gene matches: 5. Germline CDR1 is SGHTA and CDR2 is FQGNSA. CDR3 size: 15 residues. The CDR3 here is CASSRGTSESYEQYF. The CDR3, as DNA: TGTGCCAGCAGCCGAGGGACTAGCGAGTCCTACGAGCAGTACTTC.

With regard to this clonotype: This may stem from a read error, because a much larger clone lies one nucleotide away. The chain joins TRBV7-2 to TRBJ1-5; no reliable D call. The CDR3 covers 14 residues. CDR1 is SGHTA, CDR2 FQGNSA, per germline. The CDR3 reads CAGSPQVSNQPQHF. The CDR3 DNA is TGTGCCGGCAGCCCGCAGGTTAGCAATCAGCCCCAGCATTTT.

In regard to this clonotype: This clone may be a read error of a much larger clone one base away. This sequence joins TRBV6-1 and TRBJ2-1; 10 bases align to TRBD2. Germline assignment: CDR1 MNHNS and CDR2 SASEGT. This CDR3 is 16 amino acids long. The CDR3 region is CASSERSGGYSNEQCF. CDR3 coding DNA: TGTGCCAGCAGTGAGCGTAGCGGGGGGTACTCCAATGAGCAGTGCTTC.

This clonotype was seen at least ten times. V gene TRBV20-1 combines with J gene TRBJ2-1; possibly TRBD1 or TRBD2 for D (5 bases each). CDR3 length: 12 amino acids. V lost 5 bases and J lost 7, with 12 bases in between. CDR1 and CDR2 from the germline V gene are DFQATT and SNEGSKA (reference sequence). The DNA for the CDR3 is TGCAGTGCTGGGGGATGGAGGAATGAGCAGTTCTTC. Amino acid sequence: CSAGGWRNEQFF.

This chain uses TRBV5-1 with TRBJ1-2, with D possibly matching TRBD1 (6 bases). The CDR3 is made up of 16 amino acids. Deletions cut 0 bases from V and 6 bases from J, with 18 bases between. Germline CDR1 and CDR2: SGHRS and YFSETQ. CDR3 protein: CASSLDSLTGIDGYTF. CDR3 nucleotide sequence: TGCGCCAGCAGCTTGGATTCCCTAACAGGGATAGATGGCTACACCTTC.

The V and J genes are TRBV6-2 or TRBV6-3 and TRBJ1-2; 8 bases map to TRBD1. V gave up 8 bases and J gave up 6 bases; unmatched junction bases: 5. This CDR3 has 12 residues. In germline, CDR1 is MNHEY, CDR2 SVGEGT. The CDR3: CASDRGLNGYTF. The CDR3 DNA is TGTGCCAGCGACAGGGGATTGAATGGCTACACCTTC.

The chain has TRBV20-1 and TRBJ1-2, with TRBD1 identical over 12 bases. V lost 6 bases and J lost 8; bases outside the gene matches: 16. The CDR3 covers 16 residues. Germline-derived CDR1 and CDR2 are DFQATT and SNEGSKA (reference sequence). For the CDR3, the DNA is TGCAGTGCCCAGACTACCGGGGACAGGGGGCTTCGCGGCTACACCTTC. It is translated as CSAQTTGDRGLRGYTF.

This clonotype occurred many times. The chain links TRBV15 to TRBJ2-1; TRBD2 agrees at 12 bases. CDR3 size: 16 residues. The J segment lost 7 bases and the V segment lost 2 bases, leaving 6 bases of the junction unmatched. CDR1 and CDR2 from the germline V gene are LNHNV and YYDKDF (reference sequence). The CDR3 spells CATSRLTSGGGNEQFF. DNA of the CDR3: TGTGCCACCAGCAGACTGACTAGCGGGGGTGGGAATGAGCAGTTCTTC.

The sample holds many counts of this clonotype. The CDR3 loop reads CASSQVLVRGYSNQPQHF. CDR3 nucleotide sequence: TGTGCCAGCAGCCAAGTCCTCGTCAGGGGGTATAGCAATCAGCCCCAGCATTTT. The rearrangement joins TRBV3-1 to TRBJ1-5; TRBD1 agrees at 7 bases. The germline CDR1 and CDR2 sequences are LGHDT and YNNKEL (reference sequence). V dropped 1 base and J dropped 0; count of bases not matched to a gene: 9. The CDR3 loop spans 18 amino acids. Filled out from reference TRBV3-1 and TRBJ1-5, the complete variable domain reads DTAVSQTPKYLVTQMGNDKSIKCEQNLGHDTMYWYKQDSKKFLKIMFSYNNKELIINETVPNRFSPKSPDKAHLNLHINSLELGDSAVYFCASSQVLVRGYSNQPQHFGDGTRLSIL.

The V and J genes are TRBV4-1 and TRBJ2-1, with 10 bases that match TRBD2. Germline CDR1 is MGHRA and CDR2 is YSYEKL. J was trimmed by 12 bases and V by 4 bases; bases with no gene match: 12. This CDR3 has 15 residues. CDR3 nucleotide sequence: TGCGCCAGCAGCCCCCCACTAGCGGGGAGATATGGGCAGTTCTTC. It translates to CASSPPLAGRYGQFF.

As concerns this clonotype: This may arise from a read error, as a much more abundant clone is one base away. V is TRBV28 and J is TRBJ1-6, with D uncertain. Germline V CDR1 and CDR2: MDHEN, SYDVKM. The CDR3 is 15 amino acids. The CDR3 here is CASSPPERYSSPLHF. CDR3 bases: TGTGCCAGCAGTCCCCCCGAGAGGTATAGTTCACCCCTCCACTTT.

This clonotype has just a few counts. V is TRBV7-6 and J is TRBJ1-2; possible D gene TRBD1, 5 bases. CDR1 and CDR2 from the germline V gene are SGHVS and FNYEAQ. Trimming shortened V by 5 bases and J by 5 bases, and 18 bases separated the two germline ends. There are 15 residues in the CDR3. The CDR3 DNA reads TGTGCCAGCAGCCCTTCGACCGGGACGGGATATGGCTACACCTTC. Its translation: CASSPSTGTGYGYTF.

This clonotype was counted ten times or more. The rearrangement uses TRBV7-8 and TRBJ1-2, with a possible D match to TRBD1 (5 bases). V was trimmed by 5 bases and J by 4 bases, leaving 14 bases between them. Per germline, CDR1 SGHVS and CDR2 FQNEAQ. The CDR3 has 14 amino acids. CDR3 nucleotides: TGTGCCAGCAGCCGGGGAGACAGAGCCTATGGCTACACCTTC. This codes for CASSRGDRAYGYTF.